The present T cell receptor (beta chain) was sequenced within a study of cytomegalovirus exposure and HLA in healthy donors. The V end lost 0 bases, the J end lost 5 bases, and 8 bases lay between the germline ends. CDR1 is SSHAT, CDR2 FNYEAQ, per germline (reference sequence). The CDR3 totals 14 residues. Study findings and constraints: A later analysis linked a missense variant in DCLRE1C to the trimming of TCR beta V and J genes. It was in a later analysis that TCR association rates were seen to vary by HLA locus, highest for DRB1 and lowest for HLA-C. TCR beta chains numbering more than 150 were designated cytomegalovirus-associated.

PCR used 60 Vbeta primers and 13 Jbeta primers. Produced via immunoSEQ multiplex PCR; TCRdb's table is partial and in-frame only. The data contain some 200,000 clones, about 59% of them singletons. Details on this clone: Its antigen is still unknown.

Sequencing was done on a sample of PBMCs. This sequence joins TRBV7-7 and TRBJ2-1; D gene uncertain. The receptor's source is a man aged 35 to 55 in good health and CMV-seronegative. The CDR3 protein is CASSLATSDNEQFF. CDR3 bases: TGTGCCAGCAGCTTAGCTACTTCTGACAATGAGCAGTTCTTC.